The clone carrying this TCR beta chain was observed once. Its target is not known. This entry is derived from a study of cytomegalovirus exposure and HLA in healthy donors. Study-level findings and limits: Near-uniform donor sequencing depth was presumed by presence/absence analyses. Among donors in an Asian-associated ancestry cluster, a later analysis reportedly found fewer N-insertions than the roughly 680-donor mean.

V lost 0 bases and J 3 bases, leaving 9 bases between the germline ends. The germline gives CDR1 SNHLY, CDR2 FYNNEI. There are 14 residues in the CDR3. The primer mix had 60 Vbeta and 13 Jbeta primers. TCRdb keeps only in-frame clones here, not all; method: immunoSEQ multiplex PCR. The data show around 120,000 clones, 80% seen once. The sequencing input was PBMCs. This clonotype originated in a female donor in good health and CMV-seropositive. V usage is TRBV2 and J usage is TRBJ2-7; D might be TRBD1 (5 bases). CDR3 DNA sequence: TGTGCCAGCAGTGAAGCGCCAGGGCGCTACGAGCAGTACTTC. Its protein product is CASSEAPGRYEQYF.